This TCR beta chain appears in the sequencing data of a study of blood T cell repertoires in COVID-19. V was clipped by 3 bases and J by 8 bases, with 4 bases between them. Germline assignment: CDR1 MDHEN and CDR2 SYDVKM. This CDR3 region has 11 residues. TCRdb's table, derived via immunoSEQ multiplex PCR, lists solely in-frame clones and lacks some. The table includes around 430,000 clones, roughly 89% detected once. Input material: PBMCs or T cells enriched from blood (not recorded which). This TCR derives from a woman aged 45-65 years who had recovered from COVID-19. V and J are TRBV28 and TRBJ2-2; D not resolved. CDR3 DNA: TGTGCCAGCAGTTTCTCGGGGGAGCTGTTTTTT. Encoded protein: CASSFSGELFF.